The 26 T cell receptor beta chains below all came from one sample that was sequenced in a study of blood T cells in healthy people across ages. A second PCR, run for roughly 7 to 11 cycles, used a sample-barcoded 5' primer plus a J-beta primer mix. TCRdb passed the 5' RACE reads through MiXCR, listing each CDR3 protein once. The table has roughly 1.9 million distinct CDR3 sequences, 35% to 50% seen once. Sequencing was carried out using blood. These receptors were taken from a human donor in good health.

The rearrangement joins TRBV12-3 or TRBV12-4 to TRBJ1-1; D not resolved. V was clipped by 5 bases and J by 7 bases, with 8 bases between them. This CDR3 is 11 amino acids long. CDR3: CASSQGFEAFF. In nucleotides, the CDR3 is TGTGCCAGCAGTCAAGGATTTGAAGCTTTCTTT.

The J gene is TRBJ2-7, the V gene TRBV20-1; D is possibly TRBD2 (6 bases). CDR1 and CDR2 from the germline V gene are DFQATT and SNEGSKA (reference sequence). This CDR3 region has 13 residues. V lost 3 bases and J lost 2, with 11 bases in between. The CDR3 spells CSAREGSTYEQYF. Here the CDR3 DNA reads TGCAGTGCTAGGGAGGGATCTACCTACGAGCAGTACTTC.

This clonotype was seen a handful of times. The chain has TRBV7-9 and TRBJ2-1; the D gene could be TRBD1 or TRBD2 (5 bases each). CDR3 length: 8 residues. The germline V gene encodes CDR1 SEHNR and CDR2 FQNEAQ (reference sequence). CDR3 bases: TGTGTGGGGGATGAGCAGTTCTTC. Translation gives CVGDEQFF.

This chain uses TRBV24-1 with TRBJ2-5, with D possibly called TRBD1 or TRBD2 (5 bases each). Between the trimmed V and J ends, which lost 3 bases and 4 bases, there was a span of 11 bases. This CDR3 has 14 residues. Germline values: CDR1 KGHDR, CDR2 SFDVKD. DNA of the CDR3: TGTGCCACCAGTGATCAGGGACGGCGAGAGACCCAGTACTTC. It encodes CATSDQGRRETQYF.

Only a few counts were recorded for this clonotype. The rearrangement joins TRBV5-6 to TRBJ2-7; possible D gene TRBD1, 6 bases. This CDR3 comprises 16 residues. V shed 0 bases and J shed 3 bases, with 16 bases lying between them. Germline values: CDR1 SGHDT, CDR2 YYEEEE. The CDR3 protein is CASSLVAGALGYEQYF. As DNA, the CDR3 is TGTGCCAGCAGCTTGGTGGCAGGGGCCTTGGGCTACGAGCAGTACTTC.

The CDR3 spells CASSPTDSLGADTQYF. In DNA form, the CDR3 reads TGCGCCAGCAGCCCAACAGACTCCCTAGGCGCCGATACGCAGTATTTT. V is TRBV4-3 and J is TRBJ2-3; D gene uncertain. Germline values: CDR1 LGHNA, CDR2 YSLEER. The CDR3 extends over 16 amino acids. Trimming took 4 bases from V and 6 from J, leaving 20 bases between them.

The chain is built from TRBV4-1 and TRBJ1-3, with D possibly matching TRBD1 (5 bases). This CDR3 has 17 residues. With 3 bases removed from V and 1 base from J, the gap between germline ends came to 16 bases. The V gene's germline CDR1 is MGHRA and CDR2 YSYEKL. The CDR3 DNA follows: TGCGCCAGCAGCCAGCACCCAGGGAGTCAGTCTGGAAACACCATATATTTT. Protein: CASSQHPGSQSGNTIYF.

The chain combines TRBV29-1 with TRBJ2-3, with D unresolved. Germline V gene lookup returns CDR1 SQVTM and CDR2 ANQGSEA. The CDR3 extends over 13 amino acids. V was clipped by 7 bases and J by 1 base, with 12 bases between them. The CDR3 protein is CSAGLRGTDTQYF. The CDR3 nucleotides read TGCAGCGCCGGTCTTAGGGGCACAGATACGCAGTATTTT.

The V call is TRBV5-6, the J call TRBJ2-4; D is unclear. The V end was cut by 4 bases, the J end by 8 bases, with 22 bases between. CDR1 is SGHDT and CDR2 is YYEEEE in the germline V gene. This CDR3 comprises 16 residues. CDR3: CASSRVARPTVDIQYF. The DNA of the CDR3 is TGTGCCAGCAGCCGAGTCGCCAGGCCTACTGTGGACATTCAGTACTTC.

With regard to this clonotype: Relative to the germline gene, one junction end is altered; a read error may explain this. This sequence joins TRBV5-1 and TRBJ2-1; D is unclear. The CDR3 runs to 15 residues. Germline V gene lookup returns CDR1 SGHRS and CDR2 YFSETQ. In nucleotides, the CDR3 is TGTGCCAGCAGCTTGGCTAAACGGGTCTACAATGAGCAGTTCTTC. Protein: CASSLAKRVYNEQFF.

This clonotype has just a few counts. The chain carries TRBV20-1 and TRBJ2-6, with D possibly matching TRBD1 (7 bases). Trimming shortened V by 3 bases and J by 0 bases, and 15 bases separated the two germline ends. The CDR3 is made up of 17 amino acids. CDR1 and CDR2 (germline): DFQATT, SNEGSKA (reference sequence). CDR3 protein: CSARQGGVFSGANVLTF. CDR3 DNA: TGCAGTGCTAGGCAGGGGGGAGTCTTCTCTGGGGCCAACGTCCTGACTTTC.

This clonotype was recorded a few times. The chain is built from TRBV13 and TRBJ2-1, with D perhaps matching TRBD1 or TRBD2 (6 bases each). CDR3 length equals 15 residues. Trimming took 5 bases from V and 8 from J, leaving 19 bases between them. The germline V gene has CDR1 PRHDT and CDR2 FYEKMQ (reference sequence). CDR3 bases: TGTGCCAGCAGCAATGGAGGGGGGCTAGGCGATGAGCAGTTCTTC. Residues: CASSNGGGLGDEQFF.

This chain connects TRBV20-1 to TRBJ1-1; D gene ambiguous. This CDR3 contains 13 residues. The germline V and J ends were trimmed by 4 bases and 1 base, with 10 bases remaining between them. Germline values: CDR1 DFQATT, CDR2 SNEGSKA (reference sequence). CDR3 sequence reads: CSATDPQNTEAFF. The CDR3, as DNA: TGCAGTGCTACAGACCCACAGAACACTGAAGCTTTCTTT.

Concerning this clonotype itself: It may be a read error: a sequence one base away is much more abundant. The chain employs TRBV4-3 and TRBJ2-7, with unresolved D. Germline values: CDR1 LGHNA, CDR2 YSLEER. CDR3 length equals 14 residues. As DNA, the CDR3 is TGCGCCAGCAGCCAAGATCCTTTTTCCTACGAGCGGTACTTC. Its protein is CASSQDPFSYERYF.

Worth noting for this clonotype: At one of its ends the junction is not consistent with the germline gene, which may arise from a read error. This chain joins TRBV10-3 and TRBJ1-2, with 7 bases fitting TRBD1. Germline lookup yields CDR1 ENHRY and CDR2 SYGVKD. This CDR3 is built from 16 residues. CDR3 sequence reads: CAIRSRGDRTNYGYTF. The CDR3, as DNA: TGTGCCATCAGAAGTCGCGGGGACAGAACTAACTATGGTTACACCTTC.

Notes on this clonotype: A much larger clone sits a single nucleotide away, making a read error possible. The CDR3 DNA sequence: TGCAGCGTTGAAGGGTCCTGGACAGGGGCCAACTACGAGCAGTACTTC. It is translated as CSVEGSWTGANYEQYF. The genes are TRBV29-1 and TRBJ2-4; 9 bases fit TRBD1. Matching the DNA end better, TRBJ2-7 makes the J call doubtful. Germline V gene lookup returns CDR1 SQVTM and CDR2 ANQGSEA. The CDR3 loop spans 16 amino acids.

This clonotype was counted a single time. The V and J genes are TRBV5-1 and TRBJ1-6; 7 nucleotides align to TRBD1. V shed 4 bases and J 8 bases; nucleotides not matched to a gene: 9. The CDR3 sequence is 15 residues long. Germline V lookup: CDR1 SGHRS, CDR2 YFSETQ. The chain's CDR3 is CASSVRQGWDSPLHF. The CDR3 DNA is TGCGCCAGCAGCGTAAGACAGGGATGGGATTCACCCCTCCACTTT. The entire variable domain, with the rest obtained from reference TRBV5-1 and TRBJ1-6, is as follows: KAGVTQTPRYLIKTRGQQVTLSCSPISGHRSVSWYQQTPGQGLQFLFEYFSETQRNKGNFPGRFSGRQFSNSRSEMNVSTLELGDSALYLCASSVRQGWDSPLHFGNGTRLTVT.

This clonotype was seen ten or more times. V usage is TRBV27 and J usage is TRBJ2-1; D possibly corresponds to TRBD1 (6 bases). The CDR3 sequence is 14 residues long. The ends were cut back, 3 bases at V and 5 bases at J, with 11 bases in the middle. Germline CDR1 and CDR2: MNHEY and SMNVEV (reference sequence). CDR3 in DNA: TGTGCCAGCAGTTTGGGCCAGGGGAACAATGAGCAGTTCTTC. It specifies CASSLGQGNNEQFF.

V usage is TRBV7-3 and J usage is TRBJ2-4, with TRBD2 as a possible D gene (6 bases). The ends were cut back, 5 bases at V and 3 bases at J, with 20 bases in the middle. CDR3 length: 17 residues. CDR1 is SGHTA and CDR2 is FQGTGA in the germline V gene. CDR3 amino acids: CASSPSLWRASKNIQYF. The CDR3 coding sequence is TGTGCCAGCAGCCCCTCCTTATGGAGGGCTAGCAAAAACATTCAGTACTTC.

V is TRBV20-1 and J is TRBJ2-4, with 11 bases fitting TRBD1. The J call could be wrong; TRBJ2-7 is a better fit for the DNA end. This CDR3 has 14 residues. The germline V gene encodes CDR1 DFQATT and CDR2 SNEGSKA (reference sequence). This chain's CDR3 is CSAATDRGLYEQYF. Here the CDR3 DNA reads TGCAGTGCAGCGACGGACAGGGGGCTTTACGAGCAGTACTTC.

CDR3 residues: CASSQDEVISYEQYF. For the CDR3, the DNA is TGTGCCAGCAGCCAAGATGAGGTGATCTCCTACGAGCAGTACTTC. The J gene is TRBJ2-7, the V gene TRBV4-2; D gene ambiguous. The CDR3 is 15 residues long. Trimming pared 0 bases from V and 0 bases from J, leaving 9 bases between. Germline values: CDR1 LGHNA, CDR2 YNFKEQ.

This rearrangement joins TRBV12-3 or TRBV12-4 to TRBJ1-1; 7 bases match TRBD1. This CDR3 region has 14 residues. The J segment lost 3 bases and the V segment lost 3 bases, leaving 4 bases of the junction unmatched. The CDR3 nucleotides are TGTGCCAGCAGTTTTACAGGGGAAGACACTGAAGCTTTCTTT. Its translation is CASSFTGEDTEAFF.

This clonotype was counted only a few times. The V and J genes are TRBV15 and TRBJ2-1, with D possibly TRBD2 on 5 matching bases. Germline assignment: CDR1 LNHNV and CDR2 YYDKDF (reference sequence). This CDR3 has 16 residues. The germline V and J ends were trimmed by 0 bases and 0 bases, with 9 bases remaining between them. The CDR3 sequence: CATSRDLASSYNEQFF. The CDR3 bases are TGTGCCACCAGCAGAGATCTAGCAAGCTCCTACAATGAGCAGTTCTTC.

In its sample, this clonotype was seen a few times. The chain is built from TRBV7-2 and TRBJ1-5; weak D call: TRBD1 (6 bases). V gave up 8 bases and J gave up 6 bases, with 20 bases separating them. There are 15 residues in the CDR3. Germline V gene sequence: CDR1 SGHTA, CDR2 FQGNSA. CDR3 loop: CASGVQGGVGQPQHF. The CDR3 DNA sequence: TGTGCCAGCGGAGTACAGGGTGGAGTGGGTCAGCCCCAGCATTTT.

The chain combines TRBV28 with TRBJ2-7, with 7 bases fitting TRBD1. V gave up 4 bases and J gave up 2 bases; unmatched junction bases: 8. Germline values: CDR1 MDHEN, CDR2 SYDVKM. The CDR3 is made up of 15 amino acids. The chain's CDR3 is CASSSSGGPPYEQYF. The CDR3 DNA is TGTGCCAGCAGTTCGTCAGGGGGTCCTCCCTACGAGCAGTACTTC.

The genes are TRBV7-9 and TRBJ2-5, with a possible D match to TRBD1 (5 bases). The CDR3 runs 15 residues. The V gene's germline CDR1 is SEHNR and CDR2 FQNEAQ (reference sequence). Trimming cost V 5 bases and J 0 bases, with 13 bases left between them. CDR3 nucleotides: TGTGCCAGCAGCGCGACGACAGAGAACCAAGAGACCCAGTACTTC. Translated: CASSATTENQETQYF.